A single sample gave rise to the 18 T cell receptor beta chains below, sequenced in a study of vaccination and CD4 T cells after COVID-19. Cultured CD4+ T cells had their DNA profiled by the Oncomine TCR Beta short-read assay. TCRdb reprocessed the PCR reads with MiXCR, giving one entry per CDR3 protein. In the table there are about 18,000 distinct CDR3 sequences, around 40% of which are singletons. No antigens are known for them. Treatment described: approximately 9-day PBMC culture with coronavirus spike peptide pools or control peptides (ViraFEST assay). Material for sequencing was CD4+ T cells from blood, cultured in vitro. All receptors derive from a human donor who had recovered from COVID-19.

V usage is TRBV28 and J usage is TRBJ2-2; 11 positions match TRBD2. The CDR3 length is 17 residues. Germline V gene data show CDR1 as MDHEN and CDR2 as SYDVKM. V was clipped by 0 bases and J by 6 bases; unmatched bases: 6. CDR3: CASSLWSLAGGPGELFF. The CDR3 nucleotides read TGTGCCAGCAGTTTATGGTCTCTAGCGGGAGGCCCCGGGGAGCTGTTTTTT.

This clonotype was seen a few times. The chain is built from TRBV20-1 and TRBJ1-1; no definite D call. CDR1 DFQATT and CDR2 SNEGSKA come from the germline V gene (reference sequence). This CDR3 region has 15 residues. V dropped 5 bases and J dropped 0 bases, with 16 bases sitting between them. The DNA of the CDR3 is TGCAGTGCTCGAACAGATAGCAGCCTGAACACTGAAGCTTTCTTT. It encodes CSARTDSSLNTEAFF.

This sequence joins TRBV2 and TRBJ2-7; possible D gene TRBD2, 6 bases. V dropped 7 bases and J dropped 4 bases, with 17 bases sitting between them. Germline-derived CDR1 and CDR2 are SNHLY and FYNNEI. There are 14 residues in the CDR3. CDR3 in amino acids: CASKQSGLVYEQYF. CDR3 bases: TGTGCCAGCAAACAAAGCGGGCTGGTTTACGAGCAGTACTTC.

This clonotype was recorded a few times. J is TRBJ1-5 and V is TRBV4-2; the D gene is possibly TRBD1 (6 bases). The CDR3 is 15 residues long. Germline loops: CDR1 LGHNA, CDR2 YNFKEQ. V lost 1 base and J lost 7, with 14 bases in between. CDR3 region: CASSQGGAQGQPQHF. The CDR3 coding sequence is TGTGCCAGCAGCCAAGGGGGGGCCCAGGGACAGCCCCAGCATTTT.

This clonotype was picked up a small number of times. The genes are TRBV10-3 and TRBJ2-7; 9 nucleotides match TRBD1. Germline assignment: CDR1 ENHRY and CDR2 SYGVKD. V was pared by 6 bases and J by 5 bases, with 8 bases of the junction left unmatched. This CDR3 comprises 14 residues. The CDR3 here is CAIRPGQGYNEQYF. For the CDR3, the DNA is TGTGCCATCAGACCGGGACAGGGCTATAACGAGCAGTACTTC.

The chain employs TRBV7-3 and TRBJ1-1; a possible D gene is TRBD1 (6 bases). V was shortened by 1 base and J by 1 base, with 10 bases between the two germline ends. The CDR3 has 15 residues. Per the germline V gene, CDR1 is SGHTA and CDR2 is FQGTGA. This chain's CDR3 is CASSLNQGRNTEAFF. The CDR3 region has the DNA TGTGCCAGCAGCTTAAACCAGGGGAGGAACACTGAAGCTTTCTTT.

This clonotype was observed a few times. The gene calls are TRBV27 and TRBJ2-5; 9 bases agree with TRBD1. V gave up 5 bases and J gave up 1 base; unmatched junction bases: 8. The CDR3 has 16 residues. Germline values: CDR1 MNHEY, CDR2 SMNVEV (reference sequence). CDR3 amino acids: CASSHPGTGIQETQYF. DNA for the CDR3: TGTGCCAGCAGTCATCCAGGGACAGGGATCCAAGAGACCCAGTACTTC.

This clonotype showed up just a few times. The genes are TRBV7-8 and TRBJ2-6, with 7 bases lining up with TRBD1. J gave up 2 bases and V 5 bases, and 12 bases lay outside the gene matches. This CDR3 comprises 18 residues. CDR1 SGHVS and CDR2 FQNEAQ come from the germline V gene. The DNA of the CDR3 is TGTGCCAGCAGCACACAATCGACAGGGCAAACTGGGGCCAACGTCCTGACTTTC. Translation gives CASSTQSTGQTGANVLTF.

In this sample, this clonotype turned up a few times. This sequence joins TRBV20-1 and TRBJ1-2; D is possibly TRBD1 (6 bases). V lost 6 bases and J lost 1, with 12 bases in between. CDR3 size: 13 residues. Germline V gene data show CDR1 as DFQATT and CDR2 as SNEGSKA (reference sequence). CDR3 sequence (DNA): TGCAGTGCCTCGGACAGAAATAACTATGGCTACACCTTC. It translates to CSASDRNNYGYTF.

This clonotype occurred a few times. This chain joins TRBV6-1 and TRBJ2-3; D assignment may be TRBD1 or TRBD2 (5 bases each). The CDR3 has 15 residues. CDR1 is MNHNS, CDR2 SASEGT, per germline. V dropped 4 bases and J dropped 2 bases, with 13 bases sitting between them. CDR3 nucleotide sequence: TGTGCCAGCAGTGCTTATGGGGGTTCCACAGATACGCAGTATTTT. This codes for CASSAYGGSTDTQYF.

The gene calls are TRBV27 and TRBJ2-7, with a tentative D call TRBD2 (5 bases). In germline, CDR1 is MNHEY, CDR2 SMNVEV (reference sequence). CDR3 length: 15 amino acids. V was trimmed by 0 bases and J by 4 bases, leaving 13 bases between them. The chain's CDR3 is CASSLSPGDYYEQYF. CDR3 bases: TGTGCCAGCAGTTTATCGCCAGGTGACTATTACGAGCAGTACTTC.

In this sample, this clonotype turned up a few times. V gene TRBV6-1 combines with J gene TRBJ2-6; D is unresolved. The germline CDR1 and CDR2 sequences are MNHNS and SASEGT. CDR3 length: 16 amino acids. The V and J ends lost 10 bases and 0 bases respectively, with 16 bases between them. CDR3 nucleotide sequence: TGTGCCACCTTTTTGGGCCGGGCCTCTGGGGCCAACGTCCTGACTTTC. Translating gives CATFLGRASGANVLTF.

On this clonotype itself: One junction end disagrees with the germline gene, perhaps due to a read error. This sequence joins TRBV7-7 and TRBJ2-3, with D uncertain. The CDR3 consists of 13 residues. CDR1 and CDR2 from the germline V gene are SSHAT and FNYEAQ (reference sequence). This CDR3 is CASSLAGSDTQYF. CDR3 DNA sequence: TGTGCTAGCAGCTTAGCAGGCTCAGATACGCAGTATTTT.

This clonotype was counted a few times. The chain combines TRBV7-9 with TRBJ2-5, with D unresolved. Between the trimmed V and J ends, which lost 5 bases and 2 bases, there was a span of 3 bases. The CDR3 runs 11 residues. CDR1 and CDR2 from the germline V gene are SEHNR and FQNEAQ (reference sequence). CDR3 region: CASSPQETQYF. The CDR3 nucleotides read TGTGCCAGCAGCCCTCAAGAGACCCAGTACTTC.

The rearrangement uses TRBV7-2 and TRBJ2-3, with D hard to call. Germline CDR1 SGHTA, CDR2 FQGNSA. V was clipped by 8 bases and J by 5 bases, with 17 bases between them. The CDR3 is made up of 14 amino acids. CDR3 in amino acids: CASGSSYSGDTQYF. The CDR3 bases are TGTGCCAGCGGCTCCAGCTACAGTGGAGATACGCAGTATTTT.

This clonotype was found a few times. V is TRBV28 and J is TRBJ2-7, with a tentative D call TRBD1 (6 bases). V was clipped by 1 base and J by 2 bases, with 9 bases between them. From germline, CDR1 is MDHEN and CDR2 SYDVKM. The CDR3 is 14 residues long. Written as DNA, the CDR3 is TGTGCCAGCAGTTTATCCTACAGGGCCTACGAGCAGTACTTC. This translates into CASSLSYRAYEQYF.

The CDR3 region is CASRMDSSSYEQYF. CDR3 nucleotides: TGTGCCAGCAGGATGGACAGTTCCTCCTACGAGCAGTACTTC. V usage is TRBV6-1 and J usage is TRBJ2-7, with a possible D match to TRBD1 (6 bases). Germline V gene sequence: CDR1 MNHNS, CDR2 SASEGT. Trimming left V 6 bases short and J 0 bases short, with 12 bases between. This CDR3 has 14 residues.

This clonotype is medium-sized in the sample. The chain is built from TRBV20-1 and TRBJ1-3, with 10 bases aligning to TRBD1. In germline, CDR1 is DFQATT, CDR2 SNEGSKA (reference sequence). The V gene end was trimmed by 5 bases and the J gene end by 1 base; junction bases not matched to a gene: 5. This CDR3 is 15 amino acids long. CDR3 residues: CSAPDRGVSGNTIYF. The CDR3 nucleotides read TGCAGTGCTCCGGACAGGGGGGTTTCTGGAAACACCATATATTTT.